Each of the 17 T cell receptor beta chains below was sequenced from the same sample in a study of blood T cells in healthy people across ages. Together with a sample-barcoded 5' primer, a J-beta primer mix was included in a second PCR lasting about 6 to 11 cycles. TCRdb reprocessed the 5' RACE reads via MiXCR and lists one record per CDR3 protein. Of approximately 900,000 distinct CDR3 sequences detected, around 48% appear once; the ten largest clones hold about an eighth. The sequenced sample was blood. These receptor sequences come from a man aged 25-40 years in good health.

This rearrangement joins TRBV24-1 to TRBJ2-1; D uncertain. Germline CDR1 KGHDR, CDR2 SFDVKD. V dropped 9 bases and J dropped 6 bases, with 8 bases sitting between them. The CDR3 covers 11 residues. CDR3 bases: TGTGCCACCGCGTATTTCAATGAGCAGTTCTTC. This gives the protein CATAYFNEQFF.

The genes are TRBV12-3 or TRBV12-4 and TRBJ2-7; D is perhaps TRBD1 (6 bases). Trimming cost V 5 bases and J 0 bases, with 14 bases left between them. The CDR3 spans 15 residues. CDR3: CASSTPGQSSYEQYF. CDR3 bases: TGTGCCAGCAGTACGCCGGGACAAAGCTCCTACGAGCAGTACTTC.

J is TRBJ2-4 and V is TRBV6-2 or TRBV6-3; D is undetermined. The J call may be in error: the DNA end matches TRBJ2-7 better. Germline values: CDR1 MNHEY, CDR2 SVGEGT. CDR3 size: 14 residues. CDR3 loop: CASSPSVVTVEQYF. CDR3 DNA: TGTGCCAGCAGCCCTTCGGTCGTAACCGTCGAGCAGTACTTC.

The DNA for the CDR3 is TGTGCCAGCAGTTTAGTGGGCAGTGCAAATAATTCACCCCTCCACTTT. Translating gives CASSLVGSANNSPLHF. This chain links TRBV12-3 or TRBV12-4 with TRBJ1-6; no firm D call. Trimming cost V 1 base and J 5 bases, with 12 bases left between them. The length of the CDR3 is 16 residues.

The chain is built from TRBV6-6 and TRBJ2-7; 11 nucleotides align to TRBD1. Germline V gene data show CDR1 as MNHNY and CDR2 as SVGAGI (reference sequence). Losses at the gene ends were 2 bases for V and 5 bases for J; bases not matched to a gene: 5. The CDR3 extends over 15 amino acids. The DNA of the CDR3 is TGTGCCAGCAGTTACGACTTGGACAGGGGGCACGAGCAGTACTTC. Its protein is CASSYDLDRGHEQYF.

The V gene is TRBV3-1, the J gene TRBJ2-5; 7 bases match TRBD1. Germline CDR1 is LGHDT and CDR2 is YNNKEL (reference sequence). Trimming removed 0 bases from V and 7 bases from J; junction bases left unmatched: 8. CDR3 length: 15 amino acids. Here the CDR3 reads CASSQDQTGRGTQYF. In DNA form, the CDR3 reads TGTGCCAGCAGCCAAGATCAGACAGGGCGAGGGACCCAGTACTTC.

The chain joins TRBV12-3 or TRBV12-4 to TRBJ1-5, with no clear D. Trimming took off 5 bases at V and 5 bases at J, with 13 bases between the two ends. This CDR3 has 14 amino acids. The CDR3 is CASSVGEPHQPQHF. CDR3 coding DNA: TGTGCCAGCAGTGTGGGTGAACCCCATCAGCCCCAGCATTTT.

The chain links TRBV3-1 to TRBJ2-7; 7 bases are a match to TRBD1. V gave up 0 bases and J gave up 2 bases; unmatched junction bases: 4. This CDR3 has 15 residues. Germline V gene data show CDR1 as LGHDT and CDR2 as YNNKEL (reference sequence). As DNA, the CDR3 is TGTGCCAGCAGCCAAGATTCCGACAGGGCCTACGAGCAGTACTTC. Its translation: CASSQDSDRAYEQYF.

DNA of the CDR3: TGTGCCAGCAGCTATGGACAGGGCGACAATGAGCAGTTCTTC. Translating it yields CASSYGQGDNEQFF. The rearrangement joins TRBV9 to TRBJ2-1, with 8 bases that match TRBD1. V was pared by 4 bases and J by 5 bases, with 5 bases of the junction left unmatched. This CDR3 is built from 14 residues. Germline assignment: CDR1 SGDLS and CDR2 YYNGEE.

The chain employs TRBV7-2 and TRBJ1-2; TRBD1 matches 7 bases. Germline lookup yields CDR1 SGHTA and CDR2 FQGNSA. The length of the CDR3 is 16 residues. J lost 6 bases, V lost 4 bases, and 14 bases had no gene match. CDR3 residues: CASSSPVTDRVNGYTF. Here the CDR3 DNA reads TGTGCCAGCAGCTCGCCAGTGACCGACAGGGTGAATGGCTACACCTTC. The full variable domain, rest sourced from reference TRBV7-2 and TRBJ1-2, is GAGVSQSPSNKVTEKGKDVELRCDPISGHTALYWYRQSLGQGLEFLIYFQGNSAPDKSGLPSDRFSAERTGGSVSTLTIQRTQQEDSAVYLCASSSPVTDRVNGYTFGSGTRLTVV.

J is TRBJ2-3 and V is TRBV6-2 or TRBV6-3; 8 nucleotides line up with TRBD2. With V trimmed by 8 bases and J by 4 bases, 8 bases remained unmatched. Germline CDR1 reads MNHEY; CDR2 reads SVGEGT. This CDR3 is 14 amino acids long. This CDR3 reads CASERGGLADTQYF. As DNA, the CDR3 is TGTGCCAGCGAACGGGGGGGCCTCGCAGATACGCAGTATTTT.

This clonotype showed up just a few times. The chain has TRBV29-1 and TRBJ1-2, with D maybe TRBD1 (5 bases). This CDR3 region has 12 residues. CDR1 is SQVTM, CDR2 ANQGSEA, per germline. V was trimmed by 5 bases and J by 2 bases, leaving 9 bases between them. The CDR3 spells CSVWGENYGYTF. CDR3 sequence (DNA): TGCAGCGTTTGGGGGGAGAACTATGGCTACACCTTC.

The chain carries TRBV12-3 or TRBV12-4 and TRBJ1-1; D call uncertain. Trimming pared 7 bases from V and 1 base from J, leaving 13 bases between. CDR3 length equals 14 residues. The CDR3 region has the DNA TGTGCCAGCATTAAGACGAGACGGAACACTGAAGCTTTCTTT. Translating it yields CASIKTRRNTEAFF.

The chain has TRBV4-2 and TRBJ2-5; 7 bases agree with TRBD2. V lost 0 bases and J lost 2; bases outside the gene matches: 9. The CDR3 spans 17 residues. From germline, CDR1 is LGHNA and CDR2 YNFKEQ. The CDR3 sequence: CASSQELTGEGQETQYF. DNA of the CDR3: TGTGCCAGCAGCCAAGAACTAACGGGGGAGGGGCAAGAGACCCAGTACTTC.

On this clonotype itself: A clone one base away is much larger, so this may be a read error. The chain carries TRBV4-1 and TRBJ2-1; D unresolved. The J call is doubtful: the DNA matches TRBJ2-7 better. Germline values: CDR1 MGHRA, CDR2 YSYEKL. This CDR3 contains 15 residues. CDR3 region: CASSQDGQVRNEQYF. Written as DNA, the CDR3 is TGCGCCAGCAGCCAAGACGGCCAGGTACGCAATGAGCAGTACTTC.

This clonotype occurred many times. The chain joins TRBV7-9 to TRBJ2-7; 7 positions match TRBD2. Germline assignment: CDR1 SEHNR and CDR2 FQNEAQ (reference sequence). Trimming cost V 1 base and J 2 bases; bases outside gene matches: 8. The length of the CDR3 is 16 residues. CDR3: CASSLVEAGDPYEQYF. The DNA for the CDR3 is TGTGCCAGCAGCTTAGTCGAGGCGGGAGACCCCTACGAGCAGTACTTC.

The chain links TRBV29-1 to TRBJ2-1; 10 nucleotides line up with TRBD2. The J call may be mistaken, given a closer DNA end match to TRBJ2-7. The CDR3 runs 14 residues. Germline CDR1 and CDR2: SQVTM and ANQGSEA. The CDR3 nucleotides are TGCAGCGTTGTACTAGCGGGGACATACAATGAGCAGTACTTC. Translation: CSVVLAGTYNEQYF.